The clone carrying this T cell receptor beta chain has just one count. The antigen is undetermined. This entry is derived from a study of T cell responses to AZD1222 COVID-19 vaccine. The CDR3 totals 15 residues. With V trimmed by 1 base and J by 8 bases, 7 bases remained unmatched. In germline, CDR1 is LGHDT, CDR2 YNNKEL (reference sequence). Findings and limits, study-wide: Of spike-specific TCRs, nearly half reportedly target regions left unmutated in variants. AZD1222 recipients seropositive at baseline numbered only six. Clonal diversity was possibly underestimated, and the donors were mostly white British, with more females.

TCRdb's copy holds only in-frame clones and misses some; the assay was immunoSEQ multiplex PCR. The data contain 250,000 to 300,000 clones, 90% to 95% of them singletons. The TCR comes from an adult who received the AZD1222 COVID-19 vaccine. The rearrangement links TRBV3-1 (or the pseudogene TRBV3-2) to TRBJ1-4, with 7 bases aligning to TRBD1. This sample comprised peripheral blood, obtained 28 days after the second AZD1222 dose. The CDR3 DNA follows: TGTGCCAGCAGCCAAGGCTTGAGGGACAGAGAAAAACTGTTTTTT. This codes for CASSQGLRDREKLFF.